The 11 T cell receptor beta chains below were found in one sample sequenced in a study of blood T cell repertoires in COVID-19. Using immunoSEQ multiplex PCR, the repertoire was profiled, and TCRdb retains in-frame clones only, with some absent. The sample holds around 50,000 clones; over 75% are singletons and the top ten take roughly 4.7%. The sequenced material came from peripheral blood. Receptor source: a man aged 35 to 55 with active COVID-19.

This chain uses TRBV18 with TRBJ2-1; 9 nucleotides match TRBD1. The length of the CDR3 is 18 residues. CDR1 is KGHSH and CDR2 is LQKENI in the germline V gene. V trimming: 0 bases; J trimming: 5 bases; junction bases outside the gene matches: 11. Here the CDR3 DNA reads TGTGCCAGCTCACCACCATCACAGGGGGCCTTATTCAACAATGAGCAGTTCTTC. It specifies CASSPPSQGALFNNEQFF.

The chain is built from TRBV6-5 and TRBJ2-7; TRBD2 aligns across 7 bases. J gave up 7 bases and V 6 bases, and 15 bases lay outside the gene matches. This CDR3 has 15 amino acids. Germline assignment: CDR1 MNHEY and CDR2 SVGAGI. The chain's CDR3 is CASSFTSRGGGEQYF. The CDR3 DNA is TGTGCCAGCAGCTTTACCTCCCGCGGGGGAGGGGAGCAGTACTTC.

The gene calls are TRBV29-1 and TRBJ2-3, with a weak D call TRBD2 (7 bases). Trimming stripped 3 bases from V and 3 bases from J, with 10 bases between. Germline V CDR1 and CDR2: SQVTM, ANQGSEA. The CDR3 is made up of 13 amino acids. CDR3 residues: CSVEGGATDTQYF. In DNA form, the CDR3 reads TGCAGCGTTGAGGGGGGGGCGACAGATACGCAGTATTTT.

V usage is TRBV14 and J usage is TRBJ1-1; D call uncertain. Trimming removed 1 base from V and 7 bases from J, with 16 bases in between. The germline gives CDR1 SGHDN, CDR2 FVKESK. This CDR3 spans 15 amino acids. The CDR3 loop is CASSQGRSGPVEAFF. The CDR3 DNA is TGTGCCAGCAGCCAAGGTCGGAGCGGTCCTGTTGAAGCTTTCTTT.

The chain employs TRBV28 and TRBJ2-5; 8 nucleotides align to TRBD2. The CDR3 loop spans 15 amino acids. Germline V lookup: CDR1 MDHEN, CDR2 SYDVKM. The trim removed 6 bases at V and 4 bases at J, leaving 10 bases unmatched. CDR3 residues: CASRVRDGRGETQYF. As DNA, the CDR3 is TGTGCCAGCAGGGTCCGGGACGGGAGGGGAGAGACCCAGTACTTC.

V is TRBV7-3 and J is TRBJ2-3, with 11 bases identical to TRBD1. The CDR3 spans 16 residues. Losses at the gene ends were 6 bases for V and 1 base for J; bases not matched to a gene: 6. Germline assignment: CDR1 SGHTA and CDR2 FQGTGA. The CDR3 is CASRRTGGAGTDTQYF. The CDR3 DNA reads as TGTGCCAGCAGGCGGACAGGGGGCGCCGGCACAGATACGCAGTATTTT.

The rearrangement uses TRBV30 and TRBJ2-3; D is undetermined. Germline loops: CDR1 GTSNPN, CDR2 SVGIG (reference sequence). The V gene lost 1 base and the J gene lost 0 bases, with 11 bases spanning the gap. The CDR3 covers 15 residues. The CDR3 region is CAWSARSLSTDTQYF. DNA for the CDR3: TGTGCCTGGAGTGCCAGATCGCTCAGCACAGATACGCAGTATTTT.

The chain links TRBV18 to TRBJ2-7; maybe TRBD1 (6 bases). Trimming stripped 0 bases from V and 4 bases from J, with 13 bases between. Germline V gene data show CDR1 as KGHSH and CDR2 as LQKENI. This CDR3 has 15 amino acids. In DNA form, the CDR3 reads TGTGCCAGCTCACCACCGGGCAGGGGCGGGTACGAGCAGTACTTC. Translation: CASSPPGRGGYEQYF.

The chain carries TRBV19 and TRBJ1-1, with 7 nucleotides matching TRBD1. This CDR3 is built from 15 residues. V shed 6 bases, J shed 2 bases, and the junction held 9 bases outside the gene matches. Germline V gene sequence: CDR1 LNHDA, CDR2 SQIVND (reference sequence). CDR3 DNA: TGTGCCAGTAGCCAGAACAGGGGTGTTAACACTGAAGCTTTCTTT. This codes for CASSQNRGVNTEAFF. The variable domain in full, completed from reference TRBV19 and TRBJ1-1, reads DGGITQSPKYLFRKEGQNVTLSCEQNLNHDAMYWYRQDPGQGLRLIYYSQIVNDFQKGDIAEGYSVSREKKESFPLTVTSAQKNPTAFYLCASSQNRGVNTEAFFGQGTRLTVV.

CDR3 sequence: CASSLTGTSQYEQYF. The DNA of the CDR3 is TGTGCCAGCAGCTTAACCGGGACAAGCCAATACGAGCAGTACTTC. The chain couples TRBV11-2 to TRBJ2-7; D is possibly TRBD1 (6 bases). The CDR3 is 15 residues long. The V gene's germline CDR1 is SGHAT and CDR2 FQNNGV. V lost 2 bases and J 4 bases, leaving 15 bases between the germline ends. The full variable domain, in which reference TRBV11-2 and TRBJ2-7 provide the parts outside the CDR3, is EAGVAQSPRYKIIEKRQSVAFWCNPISGHATLYWYQQILGQGPKLLIQFQNNGVVDDSQLPKDRFSAERLKGVDSTLKIQPAKLEDSAVYLCASSLTGTSQYEQYFGPGTRLTVT.

The chain carries TRBV4-2 and TRBJ1-2; tentatively, D is TRBD1 (6 bases). This CDR3 contains 16 residues. V lost 3 bases to trimming and J lost 1 base, with 15 bases between them. CDR1 and CDR2 from the germline V gene are LGHNA and YNFKEQ. CDR3 sequence: CASSQGTGQLNYGYTF. The CDR3 DNA reads TGTGCCAGCAGCCAGGGCACGGGACAACTTAACTATGGCTACACCTTC.